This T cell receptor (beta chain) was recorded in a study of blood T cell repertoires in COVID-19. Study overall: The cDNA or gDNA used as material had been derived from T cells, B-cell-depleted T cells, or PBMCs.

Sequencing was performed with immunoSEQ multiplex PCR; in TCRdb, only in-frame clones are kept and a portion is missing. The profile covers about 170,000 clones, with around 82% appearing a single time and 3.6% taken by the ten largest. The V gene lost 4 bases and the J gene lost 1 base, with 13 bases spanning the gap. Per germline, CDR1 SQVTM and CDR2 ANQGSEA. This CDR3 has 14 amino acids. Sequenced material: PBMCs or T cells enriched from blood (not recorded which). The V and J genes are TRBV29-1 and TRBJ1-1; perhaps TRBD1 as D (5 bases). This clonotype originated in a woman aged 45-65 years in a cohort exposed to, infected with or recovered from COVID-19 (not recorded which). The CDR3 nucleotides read TGCAGCGTTGCAAAAATGACAGAGAACACTGAAGCTTTCTTT. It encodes CSVAKMTENTEAFF.